The 13 T cell receptor beta chains listed next were all sequenced from one sample in a study of tumour-infiltrating T cells in Burkitt lymphoma. TCRdb's copy holds only in-frame clones and misses some; the assay was immunoSEQ multiplex PCR. The repertoire holds around 50,000 clones, with more than 25% as singletons. Source material: tumor tissue. Receptors originate from a human donor with Burkitt lymphoma.

This sequence joins TRBV7-3 and TRBJ2-1, with 8 bases matching TRBD1. Germline CDR1 is SGHTA and CDR2 is FQGTGA. V shed 0 bases and J 8 bases; nucleotides not matched to a gene: 12. The CDR3 is made up of 17 amino acids. CDR3 bases: TGTGCCAGCAGCTTAACCCTAAGACAGGGGTTGAGGGATGAGCAGTTCTTC. As protein: CASSLTLRQGLRDEQFF.

The CDR3 loop reads CASTTSWDSLYGYTF. In DNA, the CDR3 is TGCGCCAGCACCACTTCCTGGGACAGCCTCTATGGCTACACCTTC. The rearrangement uses TRBV5-1 and TRBJ1-2; TRBD1 aligns across 7 bases. Germline lookup yields CDR1 SGHRS and CDR2 YFSETQ. There are 15 residues in the CDR3. The V gene end was trimmed by 6 bases and the J gene end by 4 bases; junction bases not matched to a gene: 12.

This clone was counted a few times. The rearrangement joins TRBV7-9 to TRBJ1-2, with D perhaps matching TRBD1 (6 bases). Germline V CDR1 and CDR2: SEHNR, FQNEAQ (reference sequence). V dropped 2 bases and J dropped 6 bases, with 16 bases sitting between them. CDR3 length: 15 amino acids. CDR3 sequence: CASSLYIQSGDGYTF. The CDR3 DNA follows: TGTGCCAGCAGCTTATATATACAGTCAGGGGATGGCTACACCTTC.

This sequence joins TRBV11-2 and TRBJ1-1; a possible D gene is TRBD1 (5 bases). CDR1 is SGHAT, CDR2 FQNNGV, per germline. V was clipped by 3 bases and J by 4 bases, with 12 bases between them. This CDR3 has 14 residues. The chain's CDR3 is CASSLASGFTEAFF. CDR3 bases: TGTGCCAGCAGCTTGGCTTCAGGGTTCACTGAAGCTTTCTTT.

This chain uses TRBV6-6 with TRBJ1-2; possibly TRBD1 for D (5 bases). The ends were cut back, 4 bases at V and 5 bases at J, with 14 bases in the middle. There are 14 residues in the CDR3. CDR1 and CDR2 (germline): MNHNY, SVGAGI (reference sequence). CDR3 bases: TGTGCCAGCAGTTCGGCCGACAGCCTTTATGGCTACACCTTC. Translating gives CASSSADSLYGYTF.

The chain joins TRBV27 to TRBJ2-1; 8 nucleotides match TRBD2. Per germline, CDR1 MNHEY and CDR2 SMNVEV (reference sequence). V was pared by 4 bases and J by 8 bases, with 4 bases of the junction left unmatched. The CDR3 spans 13 residues. The CDR3 DNA reads TGTGCCAGCAGTTCAGGACTAGCCCATGAGCAGTTCTTC. Translation gives CASSSGLAHEQFF.

This clone was seen only a few times. The chain employs TRBV14 and TRBJ1-6, with D unresolved. Looked up from germline, CDR1 is SGHDN and CDR2 is FVKESK. The V end was cut by 4 bases, the J end by 9 bases, with 7 bases between. This CDR3 comprises 12 residues. Here the CDR3 reads CASSRRSSPLHF. The CDR3 coding sequence is TGTGCCAGCAGCCGCCGCAGTTCACCCCTCCACTTT.

This CDR3 is CASSYVENTGELFF. CDR3 in DNA: TGTGCCAGCAGTTACGTTGAGAACACCGGGGAGCTGTTTTTT. The V call is TRBV6-5, the J call TRBJ2-2; D unresolved. From germline, CDR1 is MNHEY and CDR2 SVGAGI. The CDR3 sequence is 14 residues long. Trimming removed 2 bases at V and 1 base at J, with 5 bases between.

The chain is built from TRBV19 and TRBJ1-3; D unresolved. CDR1 is LNHDA and CDR2 is SQIVND in the germline V gene (reference sequence). The ends were cut back, 3 bases at V and 0 bases at J, with 9 bases in the middle. CDR3 length: 15 amino acids. The CDR3 region is CASSMGLASGNTIYF. DNA of the CDR3: TGTGCCAGTAGTATGGGCCTGGCCTCTGGAAACACCATATATTTT.

This clone was observed a handful of times. The chain links TRBV2 to TRBJ1-1; D is uncertain. The germline gives CDR1 SNHLY, CDR2 FYNNEI. The CDR3 loop spans 15 amino acids. V lost 4 bases to trimming and J lost 0 bases, with 12 bases between them. The CDR3 DNA is TGTGCCAGCAGTGTCCCCGCTACAGTGAACACTGAAGCTTTCTTT. It yields the protein CASSVPATVNTEAFF. The full variable domain, its missing parts supplied by reference TRBV2 and TRBJ1-1, is EPEVTQTPSHQVTQMGQEVILRCVPISNHLYFYWYRQILGQKVEFLVSFYNNEISEKSEIFDDQFSVERPDGSNFTLKIRSTKLEDSAMYFCASSVPATVNTEAFFGQGTRLTVV.

V usage is TRBV5-6 and J usage is TRBJ1-2, with 11 nucleotides matching TRBD1. Germline CDR1 reads SGHDT; CDR2 reads YYEEEE. Trimming removed 5 bases from V and 8 bases from J; junction bases left unmatched: 5. CDR3 length: 13 residues. CDR3 amino acids: CASRPGQGGGYTF. The DNA for the CDR3 is TGTGCCAGCAGACCGGGACAGGGGGGCGGCTACACCTTC.

The chain employs TRBV2 and TRBJ2-2; D is perhaps TRBD2 (5 bases). V lost 6 bases, J lost 6 bases, and 11 bases lay in between. The germline V gene has CDR1 SNHLY and CDR2 FYNNEI. This CDR3 contains 13 residues. The CDR3 sequence is CASRLGPPGELFF. The DNA for the CDR3 is TGTGCCAGCAGACTAGGACCCCCCGGGGAGCTGTTTTTT.

This clone was picked up a small number of times. CDR3 in DNA: TGTGCCAGCAGCTTAGCCATCGGGGAGCTGTTTTTT. Protein: CASSLAIGELFF. The genes are TRBV7-2 and TRBJ2-2; no definite D call. The CDR3 is 12 amino acids. The V gene lost 0 bases and the J gene lost 7 bases, with 3 bases spanning the gap. Per the germline V gene, CDR1 is SGHTA and CDR2 is FQGNSA.